This TCR beta chain emerged from a study of regulatory T cells in long-lasting Graves disease. Specified time point: persistent/refractory GD, antithyroid drugs over 5 years with positive TRAb. Isolated PBMC RNA provided the starting material for the TCR library. Germline V gene sequence: CDR1 MNHEY, CDR2 SVGEGT. There are 15 residues in the CDR3. Between the trimmed V and J ends, which lost 7 bases and 1 base, there was a span of 17 bases. Arm-PCR with iRepertoire HTBI primers amplified the CDR3 regions for these TCR beta libraries. TCRdb used MiXCR to reprocess the multiplex PCR reads, holding one entry per CDR3 protein. The repertoire includes about 470,000 distinct CDR3 sequences, more than 20% of them detected once, and approximately 7.8% sits in the top ten. This clonotype was recorded at least ten times.

The sample was peripheral blood mononuclear cells (PBMCs), taken when the disease was refractory, from a patient treated with antithyroid drugs. This rearrangement joins TRBV6-2 or TRBV6-3 to TRBJ2-7; D gene unclear. The TCR sequence derives from a female donor with Graves disease. In DNA form, the CDR3 reads TGTGCCAGCACCAGAAGAGGCACAGCATCCTACGAGCAGTACTTC. As protein: CASTRRGTASYEQYF.